A selection of T cell receptor beta chains follows, all from one sample in a study of blood T cells in healthy people across ages. Via MiXCR, TCRdb re-called the 5' RACE reads, giving one row per CDR3 protein. Among 700,000 to 900,000 distinct CDR3 sequences listed, approximately 53% were seen once. Sequencing was done on a sample of blood. These receptor sequences come from an elderly man in good health. Each CDR3 is given with its conserved first and last residue. D genes are given only for firm matches. Size is stated for part of the rows, as once, few or many counts, or as a class when the clone is expanded.

V	D	J	size	DNA	CDR3
TRBV7-2	-	TRBJ2-1	few	TGTGCCAGCAGCTTAGAAGCGGGTCCCAATGAGCAGTTCTTC	CASSLEAGPNEQFF
TRBV12-3/TRBV12-4	-	TRBJ1-2	-	TGTGCCAGCGGCCGGGGGGCCCATGGCTACACCTTC	CASGRGAHGYTF
TRBV7-2	TRBD2	TRBJ2-2	-	TGTGTCAGCAGCTTAGAAGTCAAGCGGGGGGGGGAGCTGTTTTTT	CVSSLEVKRGGELFF
TRBV20-1	TRBD2	TRBJ2-3	few	TGCAGTGCTCGTCAGCGGGAGGGTGGGGCTAGTACGCAGTATTTT	CSARQREGGASTQYF
TRBV7-2	TRBD2	TRBJ2-1	-	TGTGCCAGCAGCTTAGCACATTCGACTAGCGGGAGAACGGCTGAGCAGTTCTTC	CASSLAHSTSGRTAEQFF
TRBV10-3	-	TRBJ2-1	few	TGTGCCATCAGTGGGGGTTACAATGAGCAGTTCTTC	CAISGGYNEQFF
TRBV24-1	TRBD1	TRBJ2-5	-	TGTGCCACCAGTGGGACGGACAGGGCTGAGCAGTACTTC	CATSGTDRAEQYF
TRBV6-5	-	TRBJ2-4	few	TGTGCCAGCAGCTCTAGGGCCGACAGAAAAAACATTCAGTACTTC	CASSSRADRKNIQYF
TRBV30	-	TRBJ1-1	-	TGTGCCTGGAACAGAAGTCCGGGGAAGAACACTGAAGCTTTCTTT	CAWNRSPGKNTEAFF
TRBV28	TRBD2	TRBJ2-3	-	TGTGCCAGCAGTTTTCGTAGCGGGAGGGTGGTAGATACGCAGTATTTT	CASSFRSGRVVDTQYF
TRBV10-3	-	TRBJ1-2	-	TGTGCCATCAGAACAGGGACGGACTATGGCTACACCTTC	CAIRTGTDYGYTF
TRBV7-3	TRBD2	TRBJ2-1	-	TGTGCCAGCAGCTTAATGAGGGCTAGCGGGAGGTCCCTCCAGGAGCAGTTCTTC	CASSLMRASGRSLQEQFF
TRBV4-1	-	TRBJ2-3	-	TGCGCCAGCAGCCTGGGCCGGGGAGACGCGTATTTT	CASSLGRGDAYF
TRBV11-2	-	TRBJ2-7	-	TGTGCCAGCAGCGCGGTTCGTCAGGCCTACGAGCAGTACTTC	CASSAVRQAYEQYF
TRBV7-3	TRBD1	TRBJ2-3	few	TGTGCCAGCAGCGAGACAGGGGGCGCGACAGATACGCAGTATTTT	CASSETGGATDTQYF
TRBV20-1	TRBD1	TRBJ2-1	-	TGCAGTGCCCCCGCACCCGGGACAGGGCAGTTCTTC	CSAPAPGTGQFF
TRBV3-1	-	TRBJ1-1	-	TGTGCCAGCAGCCAATATTCGGGGGGCAGGACTGAAGCTTTCTTT	CASSQYSGGRTEAFF
TRBV20-1	-	TRBJ2-7	-	TGCAGTGCTAGAGGCTTGGGACCCTACGAGCAGTACTTC	CSARGLGPYEQYF
TRBV20-1	-	TRBJ2-3	few	TGCAGTGCTAGTAGGGACGAGGGCAGATACGCGTATTTT	CSASRDEGRYAYF
TRBV25-1	-	TRBJ1-4	-	TGTGCCAGCAGTGAAATTGGGACGGCAACTAATGAAAAACTGTTTTTT	CASSEIGTATNEKLFF
TRBV11-1	-	TRBJ2-1	once	TGTGCCAGCAGCTTAGACGGGAGCTCGTTGAATGAGCAGTTCTTC	CASSLDGSSLNEQFF
TRBV6-1	-	TRBJ2-3	-	TGTGCCAGCAGTGAACTCAACAGATACGCGTATTTT	CASSELNRYAYF
TRBV29-1	-	TRBJ2-5	-	TGCAGCGTTCCACCGATTCGGGATGAGCAGTACTTC	CSVPPIRDEQYF